This TCR beta chain was identified in a study of blood T cell repertoires in COVID-19. The overall study: Samples taken during acute and convalescent COVID-19 were collected in the United States, Italy and Spain.

Original processing methods: Reference gene primer amplification gave estimated nucleated cell counts. Clones were sequenced by immunoSEQ multiplex PCR, and TCRdb holds only the in-frame ones, with some missing. V and J calls and clone size are those listed in that table; D and trimming were worked out from the DNA. The sample includes fewer than 120,000 clones, roughly 79% of them seen just once. V dropped 6 bases and J dropped 2; count of bases not matched to a gene: 8. The CDR3 is made up of 17 amino acids. Germline V gives CDR1 KGHSH, CDR2 LQKENI. The TCR sequence derives from a woman older than 75 with active or convalescent COVID-19. The rearrangement links TRBV18 to TRBJ1-4; 11 positions agree with TRBD1. Sequencing was done on a sample of peripheral blood. CDR3 bases: TGTGCCAGCTCTCGCCGGGACAGGGGGTCCACTAATGAAAAACTGTTTTTT. Its translation: CASSRRDRGSTNEKLFF. Based on the CDR3 plus reference TRBV18 and TRBJ1-4, the full variable domain is NAGVMQNPRHLVRRRGQEARLRCSPMKGHSHVYWYRQLPEEGLKFMVYLQKENIIDESGMPKERFSAEFPKEGPSILRIQQVVRGDSAAYFCASSRRDRGSTNEKLFFGSGTQLSVL.